Presented here are 15 T cell receptor beta chains from one specimen sequenced in a study of sequential checkpoint blockade in melanoma. The table came from immunoSEQ multiplex PCR; TCRdb's copy has only in-frame clones and leaves some out. Of 30,000 to 40,000 clones listed, about nine tenths are singletons. Treatment indicated: randomized to nivolumab then ipilimumab (arm A) or the reverse (arm B). Source: CD8+ T cells sorted from blood (inferred from file names), taken from a patient given nivolumab and ipilimumab in sequence. The receptor set was obtained from a human donor with melanoma.

J is TRBJ2-3 and V is TRBV7-2; tentatively, D is TRBD1 (5 bases). Germline V CDR1 and CDR2: SGHTA, FQGNSA. The CDR3 covers 14 residues. V lost 4 bases to trimming and J lost 2 bases, with 10 bases between them. CDR3 sequence (DNA): TGTGCCAGCAGCTCACAGGTGACCACAGATACGCAGTATTTT. It translates to CASSSQVTTDTQYF.

This chain uses TRBV4-2 with TRBJ1-1; weak D call: TRBD1 (6 bases). Between the trimmed V and J ends, which lost 6 bases and 5 bases, there was a span of 13 bases. This CDR3 is built from 13 residues. Per germline, CDR1 LGHNA and CDR2 YNFKEQ. CDR3 in amino acids: CASRGATGTEAFF. In DNA form, the CDR3 reads TGTGCCAGCAGGGGGGCGACGGGGACTGAAGCTTTCTTT.

This chain connects TRBV7-9 to TRBJ2-5; maybe TRBD2 (6 bases). Trimming took off 5 bases at V and 2 bases at J, with 15 bases between the two ends. Germline loops: CDR1 SEHNR, CDR2 FQNEAQ (reference sequence). CDR3 length equals 15 residues. CDR3 amino acids: CASSKPGLAQETQYF. The CDR3 nucleotides read TGTGCCAGCAGCAAACCTGGTCTAGCGCAAGAGACCCAGTACTTC. The full variable domain, with the rest looked up from reference TRBV7-9 and TRBJ2-5, is DTGVSQNPRHKITKRGQNVTFRCDPISEHNRLYWYRQTLGQGPEFLTYFQNEAQLEKSRLLSDRFSAERPKGSFSTLEIQRTEQGDSAMYLCASSKPGLAQETQYFGPGTRLLVL.

The rearrangement links TRBV27 to TRBJ2-7, with D possibly being TRBD2 (6 bases). This CDR3 is 14 amino acids long. The germline gives CDR1 MNHEY, CDR2 SMNVEV (reference sequence). Trimming left V 5 bases short and J 1 base short, with 12 bases between. The CDR3 here is CASSVIGGSYEQYF. DNA of the CDR3: TGTGCCAGCAGTGTTATCGGGGGATCCTACGAGCAGTACTTC.

The rearrangement uses TRBV4-1 and TRBJ2-2; D might be TRBD1 (5 bases). The CDR3 sequence is 16 residues long. V was shortened by 3 bases and J by 0 bases, with 11 bases between the two germline ends. Per germline, CDR1 MGHRA and CDR2 YSYEKL. The CDR3 nucleotides are TGCGCCAGCAGCCAGGGTGCGACAGCGAACACCGGGGAGCTGTTTTTT. Translation gives CASSQGATANTGELFF.

The J gene is TRBJ1-1, the V gene TRBV2, with unresolved D. The CDR3 extends over 12 amino acids. Germline V CDR1 and CDR2: SNHLY, FYNNEI. Trimming removed 4 bases at V and 3 bases at J, with 6 bases between. CDR3 sequence reads: CASSGSYTEAFF. The CDR3, as DNA: TGTGCCAGCAGTGGAAGCTACACTGAAGCTTTCTTT.

The V gene is TRBV19, the J gene TRBJ1-6; 9 nucleotides line up with TRBD1. The CDR3 runs 15 residues. The J segment lost 7 bases and the V segment lost 6 bases, leaving 7 bases of the junction unmatched. The germline CDR1 and CDR2 sequences are LNHDA and SQIVND (reference sequence). The CDR3 is CASRTTGGGNSPLHF. CDR3 DNA sequence: TGTGCCAGTAGGACGACAGGGGGAGGAAATTCACCCCTCCACTTT.

The chain combines TRBV7-8 with TRBJ2-7, with 7 bases fitting TRBD2. In germline, CDR1 is SGHVS, CDR2 FQNEAQ. The J segment lost 6 bases and the V segment lost 0 bases, leaving 8 bases of the junction unmatched. The CDR3 extends over 15 amino acids. The CDR3 nucleotides read TGTGCCAGCAGCTTAGCCGGCGGGAGAGGAGGCGAGCAGTACTTC. It translates to CASSLAGGRGGEQYF.

J is TRBJ1-2 and V is TRBV9; 8 bases match TRBD1. There are 15 residues in the CDR3. In germline, CDR1 is SGDLS, CDR2 YYNGEE. J gave up 4 bases and V 0 bases, and 5 bases lay outside the gene matches. CDR3 sequence: CASSVGQGKSYGYTF. The DNA for the CDR3 is TGTGCCAGCAGCGTAGGACAGGGGAAAAGCTATGGCTACACCTTC.

The chain employs TRBV27 and TRBJ2-1; tentatively, D is TRBD1 (5 bases). Trimming shortened V by 0 bases and J by 2 bases, and 8 bases separated the two germline ends. This CDR3 comprises 15 residues. Germline CDR1 reads MNHEY; CDR2 reads SMNVEV (reference sequence). The CDR3 region has the DNA TGTGCCAGCAGTTTATCACAGGTCCCCTACAATGAGCAGTTCTTC. Its translation: CASSLSQVPYNEQFF.

This chain joins TRBV2 and TRBJ1-4; D is possibly TRBD1 (5 bases). This CDR3 has 15 amino acids. With 1 base removed from V and 3 bases from J, the gap between germline ends came to 9 bases. Per the germline V gene, CDR1 is SNHLY and CDR2 is FYNNEI. In nucleotides, the CDR3 is TGTGCCAGCAGTGAAGTCAGGGCACCTAATGAAAAACTGTTTTTT. Its protein is CASSEVRAPNEKLFF.

This rearrangement joins TRBV5-6 to TRBJ1-5, with D unresolved. This CDR3 is built from 18 residues. Germline-derived CDR1 and CDR2 are SGHDT and YYEEEE. The V and J ends lost 2 bases and 3 bases respectively, with 21 bases between them. As DNA, the CDR3 is TGTGCCAGCAGCTTCAAACGTCGACTCCATGAAGACAATCAGCCCCAGCATTTT. Its translation is CASSFKRRLHEDNQPQHF.

J is TRBJ2-5 and V is TRBV14, with 7 bases lining up with TRBD1. Germline trimming cut 5 bases from V and 7 bases from J; bases unmatched to any gene: 10. Looked up from germline, CDR1 is SGHDN and CDR2 is FVKESK. The CDR3 totals 14 residues. DNA for the CDR3: TGTGCCAGCAGCAGGGACAGCGGCAGGGCGACCCAGTACTTC. It specifies CASSRDSGRATQYF.

The chain is built from TRBV11-2 and TRBJ1-1; a weak D match, TRBD1 (5 bases). Germline CDR1 and CDR2: SGHAT and FQNNGV. The CDR3 has 14 residues. Trimming took 2 bases from V and 4 from J, leaving 11 bases between them. The CDR3 reads CASSLPGYGTEAFF. DNA for the CDR3: TGTGCCAGCAGCTTACCAGGGTACGGCACTGAAGCTTTCTTT.

This chain links TRBV2 with TRBJ2-7; 8 bases are a match to TRBD1. Trimming took 7 bases from V and 0 from J; bases not matched to a gene: 8. The CDR3 has 15 amino acids. CDR1 is SNHLY and CDR2 is FYNNEI in the germline V gene. CDR3 nucleotide sequence: TGTGCCAGCAAAGGGGGTCAGGGGGCCTCCTACGAGCAGTACTTC. This translates into CASKGGQGASYEQYF.